These 3 T cell receptor beta chains were all obtained from the same sample, sequenced in a study of cytomegalovirus exposure and HLA in healthy donors. Sequencing used immunoSEQ multiplex PCR; TCRdb keeps in-frame clones, though not all of them. The repertoire holds 250,000 or so clones, with almost 90% as singletons. Sequences were obtained from PBMCs. Receptors were obtained from a young woman in good health and CMV-seronegative.

CDR3 region: CASSEFRGTDTQYF. The CDR3 DNA reads as TGTGCCAGCAGTGAATTCCGGGGGACAGATACGCAGTATTTT. The chain employs TRBV25-1 and TRBJ2-3; D is perhaps TRBD2 (6 bases). CDR1 is MGHDK, CDR2 SYGVNS, per germline. The CDR3 spans 14 residues. With 1 base removed from V and 3 bases from J, the gap between germline ends came to 8 bases. The full variable domain, rest sourced from reference TRBV25-1 and TRBJ2-3, is EADIYQTPRYLVIGTGKKITLECSQTMGHDKMYWYQQDPGMELHLIHYSYGVNSTEKGDLSSESTVSRIRTEHFPLTLESARPSHTSQYLCASSEFRGTDTQYFGPGTRLTVL.

The rearrangement uses TRBV14 and TRBJ2-7; TRBD2 matches 11 bases. Germline CDR1 SGHDN, CDR2 FVKESK. This CDR3 has 16 residues. Trimming cost V 4 bases and J 0 bases; bases outside gene matches: 5. The CDR3 spells CASSLVAGGASYEQYV. CDR3 DNA sequence: TGTGCCAGCAGCCTCGTAGCGGGGGGGGCCTCCTACGAGCAGTACGTC.

The genes are TRBV28 and TRBJ2-5, with 8 bases identical to TRBD1. Germline V CDR1 and CDR2: MDHEN, SYDVKM. This CDR3 is 18 amino acids long. V shed 5 bases, J shed 0 bases, and the junction held 14 bases outside the gene matches. The CDR3: CASSPGQGSNWYQETQYF. Written as DNA, the CDR3 is TGTGCCAGCAGTCCAGGACAGGGCTCAAACTGGTACCAAGAGACCCAGTACTTC.